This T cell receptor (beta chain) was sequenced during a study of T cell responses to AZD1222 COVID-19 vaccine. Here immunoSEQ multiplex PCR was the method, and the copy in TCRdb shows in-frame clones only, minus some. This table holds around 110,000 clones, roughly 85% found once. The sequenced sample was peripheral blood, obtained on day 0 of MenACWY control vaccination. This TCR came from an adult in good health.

CDR3 residues: CASSLGPPYEQYF. The CDR3 region has the DNA TGTGCCAGCAGCTTGGGGCCCCCCTACGAGCAGTACTTC. The chain carries TRBV5-4 and TRBJ2-7; no clear D gene. CDR1 and CDR2 from the germline V gene are SGHNT and YYREEE (reference sequence). The CDR3 totals 13 residues. V was clipped by 0 bases and J by 2 bases, with 6 bases between them.